The rows below give T cell receptor beta chains drawn from one sample of a study of shared clonotypes between healthy human individuals. TCRdb's copy holds only in-frame clones and misses some; the assay was immunoSEQ multiplex PCR. The repertoire includes roughly 1.4 million clones, approximately 98.5% of them detected once, and approximately 0.4% sits in the top ten. The sample was naive CD4+ T cells sorted from blood. The receptor set was obtained from a young man in good health. CDR3s include the opening cysteine and the closing phenylalanine or tryptophan. Each record gives: D gene, J gene, clone size, V gene, CDR3 protein, CDR3 DNA. A D gene is named only where the DNA matches it firmly. Not all rows give a size; the values are once, few, many and, for expanded clones, a class.

. | TRBJ2-2 | . | TRBV14 | CASSQGPGAGELFF | TGTGCCAGCAGCCAAGGTCCCGGGGCCGGGGAGCTGTTTTTT
TRBD1 | TRBJ2-1 | . | TRBV28 | CASSQTGQGAYNEQFF | TGTGCCAGCAGTCAAACCGGACAGGGCGCCTACAATGAGCAGTTCTTC
. | TRBJ1-2 | . | TRBV7-9 | CASTRDTNNYGYTF | TGTGCCAGCACTAGGGACACGAACAACTATGGCTACACCTTC
. | TRBJ1-5 | once | TRBV28 | CASSPNQRLNQPQHF | TGTGCCAGCAGCCCAAACCAGCGACTCAATCAGCCCCAGCATTTT
TRBD2 | TRBJ2-1 | . | TRBV10-3 | CAISEGVSGRARNEQFF | TGTGCCATCAGCGAAGGGGTTAGCGGGAGGGCCCGTAATGAGCAGTTCTTC
TRBD1 | TRBJ2-5 | . | TRBV5-1 | CASRIQGATETQYF | TGCGCCAGCCGAATACAGGGGGCGACGGAGACCCAGTACTTC
TRBD1 | TRBJ1-3 | . | TRBV18 | CASSPLPGQGATTIYF | TGTGCCAGCTCACCACTTCCGGGACAGGGGGCTACCACCATATATTTT
TRBD1 | TRBJ2-7 | . | TRBV5-1 | CASSLEGTGPYEQYF | TGCGCCAGCAGCTTGGAAGGGACAGGTCCCTACGAGCAGTACTTC
. | TRBJ2-1 | . | TRBV19 | CASNNYNEQFF | TGTGCCAGTAACAACTACAATGAGCAGTTCTTC
. | TRBJ2-3 | once | TRBV12-5 | CASGMGLNTDTQYF | TGTGCTAGTGGTATGGGACTTAACACAGATACGCAGTATTTT
. | TRBJ2-5 | . | TRBV5-1 | CASSFDPSETQYF | TGCGCCAGCAGCTTTGACCCCTCAGAGACCCAGTACTTC
. | TRBJ1-1 | . | TRBV7-2 | CASSLILDTEAFF | TGTGCCAGCAGCTTAATTTTAGACACTGAAGCTTTCTTT
TRBD2 | TRBJ2-3 | . | TRBV6-6 | CASSSYLRGYTDTQYF | TGTGCCAGCAGTTCCTACTTGCGGGGGTACACAGATACGCAGTATTTT
. | TRBJ2-1 | once | TRBV15 | CATSTPMATVTNEQFF | TGTGCCACCAGCACCCCGATGGCTACCGTGACGAATGAGCAGTTCTTC
. | TRBJ2-1 | . | TRBV5-1 | CASSLESGSYNEQFF | TGCGCCAGCAGCTTGGAGAGCGGCTCCTACAATGAGCAGTTCTTC
TRBD2 | TRBJ2-1 | . | TRBV10-1 | CASSESQGLSSSYNEQFF | TGCGCCAGCAGTGAATCGCAGGGACTATCAAGCTCCTACAATGAGCAGTTCTTC
TRBD2 | TRBJ2-3 | . | TRBV4-3 | CASSQDPPSRTSGAEADTQYF | TGCGCCAGCAGCCAAGATCCTCCCAGCCGGACTAGCGGAGCAGAGGCAGATACGCAGTATTTT
TRBD2 | TRBJ2-1 | . | TRBV4-1 | CASSQKGLAGGLGEQFF | TGCGCCAGCAGCCAAAAGGGACTAGCGGGAGGGCTGGGTGAGCAGTTCTTC
. | TRBJ2-7 | . | TRBV7-2 | CASSLRGPTYEQYF | TGTGCCAGCAGCCTACGAGGACCAACCTACGAGCAGTACTTC
. | TRBJ2-7 | . | TRBV7-2 | CASSQRVTGWYEQYF | TGTGCCAGCAGCCAAAGGGTAACAGGGTGGTACGAGCAGTACTTC
. | TRBJ2-7 | . | TRBV18 | CASSPQRGTGIHEQYF | TGTGCCAGCTCACCACAGCGGGGCACAGGGATCCACGAGCAGTACTTC
. | TRBJ1-1 | . | TRBV5-6 | CASSPRLTGPTEAFF | TGTGCCAGCAGCCCCCGACTAACAGGGCCGACTGAAGCTTTCTTT
TRBD2 | TRBJ2-1 | . | TRBV7-9 | CASSNEREGPLAQFF | TGTGCCAGCAGCAACGAGCGGGAGGGCCCGTTAGCGCAGTTCTTC
. | TRBJ2-2 | . | TRBV28 | CSTGRTIGELFF | TGTTCCACCGGCCGGACGATAGGGGAGCTGTTTTTT
TRBD2 | TRBJ2-3 | . | TRBV4-1 | CASSERLAGVSDTQYF | TGCGCCAGCAGCGAGAGACTAGCGGGAGTCTCGGATACGCAGTATTTT
. | TRBJ2-4 | . | TRBV7-9 | CASSLISGGTAAKNIQYF | TGTGCCAGCAGCTTAATTTCCGGGGGGACAGCAGCCAAAAACATTCAGTACTTC
. | TRBJ2-6 | . | TRBV2 | CASSERTLADPSGANVLTF | TGTGCCAGCAGTGAGAGGACTTTAGCGGACCCCTCTGGGGCCAACGTCCTGACTTTC
TRBD2 | TRBJ2-1 | . | TRBV28 | CASSLSIRLAGHNEQFF | TGTGCCAGCAGTTTATCGATTCGACTAGCGGGCCACAATGAGCAGTTCTTC
. | TRBJ2-2 | . | TRBV5-1 | CASTPGGGTHTGELFF | TGCGCCAGCACCCCGGGGGGCGGGACGCACACCGGGGAGCTGTTTTTT
. | TRBJ2-1 | . | TRBV13 | CASSSSYSSYNEQFF | TGTGCCAGCAGCTCTAGTTACAGCTCCTACAATGAGCAGTTCTTC
. | TRBJ2-7 | . | TRBV28 | CASMAGSSYEQYF | TGTGCCAGCATGGCAGGGAGCTCCTACGAGCAGTACTTC
TRBD1 | TRBJ2-5 | once | TRBV18 | CASSPLPGTGGSNQETQYF | TGTGCCAGCTCTCCACTTCCCGGGACAGGGGGCTCTAACCAAGAGACCCAGTACTTC
. | TRBJ1-5 | . | TRBV7-6 | CASSPGIGYQPQHF | TGTGCCAGCAGCCCCGGAATTGGATATCAGCCCCAGCATTTT
. | TRBJ1-5 | . | TRBV2 | CAGKTGFNQPQHF | TGTGCCGGAAAAACGGGCTTCAATCAGCCCCAGCATTTT
. | TRBJ1-1 | . | TRBV7-2 | CASSFFQTGALNTEAFF | TGTGCCAGCAGCTTTTTCCAGACGGGGGCCTTGAACACTGAAGCTTTCTTT
. | TRBJ2-6 | . | TRBV6-1 | CASSEGEHHLNFGANVLTF | TGTGCCAGCAGTGAGGGAGAGCATCACCTCAATTTTGGGGCCAACGTCCTGACTTTC
. | TRBJ1-3 | once | TRBV5-1 | CASSLGDQGGGNTIYF | TGCGCCAGCAGCTTGGGGGATCAGGGAGGCGGAAACACCATATATTTT
TRBD2 | TRBJ2-3 | . | TRBV5-5 | CASLGLAVGDTQYF | TGTGCCAGCTTGGGACTAGCGGTGGGAGATACGCAGTATTTT
. | TRBJ1-5 | . | TRBV2 | CASLGNGIRNQPQHF | TGTGCCAGCCTTGGCAATGGGATACGCAATCAGCCCCAGCATTTT
TRBD1 | TRBJ2-7 | . | TRBV28 | CASSLRGLAGNYEQYF | TGTGCCAGCAGTTTAAGGGGGCTAGCCGGTAACTACGAGCAGTACTTC
TRBD1 | TRBJ1-2 | . | TRBV28 | CASSAGDRGSGGYTF | TGTGCCAGCAGTGCGGGGGACAGGGGTTCGGGAGGCTACACCTTC
TRBD2 | TRBJ2-5 | . | TRBV11-2 | CASSAGLAGQETQYF | TGTGCCAGCAGCGCGGGACTAGCGGGGCAAGAGACCCAGTACTTC
. | TRBJ2-5 | . | TRBV15 | CATSRNRQETQYF | TGTGCCACCAGCAGGAACAGGCAAGAGACCCAGTACTTC
. | TRBJ2-7 | . | TRBV11-3 | CASSSGPYLEQYF | TGTGCCAGCAGCTCAGGCCCGTACTTGGAGCAGTACTTC
TRBD1 | TRBJ1-2 | . | TRBV5-6 | CASSLSRDRSYGYTF | TGTGCCAGCAGCTTGTCCCGGGACAGGTCCTATGGCTACACCTTC
. | TRBJ2-7 | . | TRBV5-5 | CASSLAPGEAYEQYF | TGTGCCAGCAGCTTGGCACCAGGGGAGGCCTACGAGCAGTACTTC
. | TRBJ2-7 | . | TRBV19 | CASSATGTLVYEQYF | TGTGCCAGTAGTGCAACCGGGACTCTGGTTTACGAGCAGTACTTC
. | TRBJ2-7 | . | TRBV19 | CASSTILAVGEQYF | TGTGCCAGTAGTACCATCTTAGCAGTGGGCGAGCAGTACTTC
. | TRBJ2-1 | . | TRBV7-9 | CASSLNVGQRIEQFF | TGTGCCAGCAGCTTAAACGTCGGACAGAGGATTGAGCAGTTCTTC
TRBD2 | TRBJ2-2 | . | TRBV4-1 | CASSQAAGANTGELFF | TGCGCCAGCAGCCAAGCAGCGGGAGCTAACACCGGGGAGCTGTTTTTT
. | TRBJ2-2 | . | TRBV7-9 | CASSIVTGAGELFF | TGTGCCAGCAGCATAGTAACAGGAGCCGGGGAGCTGTTTTTT
. | TRBJ1-2 | once | TRBV28 | CASSFQVVSGYTF | TGTGCCAGCAGTTTCCAGGTCGTAAGTGGCTACACCTTC